Sequencing of this TCR beta chain was carried out in a study of control samples from healthy donors and cancer patients (dated by TCRdb to 2019 to 2021). A note on this clone: Its recognized antigen is unknown. The input lacks base qualities; no much larger clone sits a single base away.

Via the germline V gene (reference sequence), CDR1 is MNHEY and CDR2 SMNVEV. V is trimmed back by 8 bases and J by 2 bases, and the junction contains 2 bases that no gene match accounts for. The CDR3 spans 12 residues, from the cysteine through the phenylalanine. The kept DNA is CDR3 alone, 36 bases in frame from the first base. The library relied on the immunoSEQ multiplex PCR assay. The clones in this table, taken by TCRdb from immuneACCESS, are in-frame only. Not every clone is retained; where verified, under half of the shortfall comes from an unresolved V gene, and the cause of the rest is unknown. The sample table lists more than 95,000 clones, roughly four fifths of them with a count of one. 13% of the sample goes to the ten largest clones.

The chain links TRBV27 with TRBJ1-2; the junction holds 7 bases that match TRBD1. The sequenced sample was blood. This sequence originates from a woman in her forties or fifties in good health. At the DNA level, the sequence is TGTGCCAGCGGGACAGCCAACTATGGCTACACCTTC. This translates into CASGTANYGYTF.